Sequencing of this T cell receptor (beta chain) was carried out in a study of Ad26.COV2.S vaccination and SARS-CoV-2 variants. On the study more broadly: This donor came from the COV1001 trial of Ad26.COV2.S. The study's findings and limits: Placebo and vaccine recipients had non-spike TCR breadth that was similar.

From germline, CDR1 is MNHEY and CDR2 SVGEGT. V dropped 1 base and J dropped 6 bases, with 7 bases sitting between them. The CDR3 runs 12 residues. Only in-frame clones appear in the TCRdb table, and some are missing; sequencing was by immunoSEQ multiplex PCR. This table holds roughly 420,000 clones, 89% found once. In regard to this clone: Its antigen is unidentified.

Treatment defined: around 19 received Ad26.COV2.S at low or high dose, single or two shots; several received placebo; per-sample allocation not given. Specimens were obtained on day 63 following the first vaccine or placebo injection. The chain combines TRBV6-2 or TRBV6-3 with TRBJ2-7; unclear D gene. The origin of this receptor is a person between 18 and 65 years old who received the Ad26.COV2.S COVID-19 vaccine or a placebo. Sample: peripheral blood, taken in a trial of Ad26.COV2.S vaccine versus placebo. The CDR3 DNA follows: TGTGCCAGCAGTTACTGGACCTCCGAGCAGTACTTC. It is translated as CASSYWTSEQYF.